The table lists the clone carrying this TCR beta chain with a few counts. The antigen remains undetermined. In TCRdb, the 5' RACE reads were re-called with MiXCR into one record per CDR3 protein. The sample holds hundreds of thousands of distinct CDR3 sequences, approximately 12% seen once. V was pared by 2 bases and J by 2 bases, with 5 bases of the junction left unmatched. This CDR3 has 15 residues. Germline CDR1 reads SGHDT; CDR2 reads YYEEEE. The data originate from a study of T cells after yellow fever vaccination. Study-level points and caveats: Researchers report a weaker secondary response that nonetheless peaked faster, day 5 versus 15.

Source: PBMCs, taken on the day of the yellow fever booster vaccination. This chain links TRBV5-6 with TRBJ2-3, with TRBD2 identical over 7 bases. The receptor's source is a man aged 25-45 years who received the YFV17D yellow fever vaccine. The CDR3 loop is CASSLAGLFTDTQYF. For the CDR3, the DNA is TGTGCCAGCAGCTTAGCGGGACTTTTCACAGATACGCAGTATTTT. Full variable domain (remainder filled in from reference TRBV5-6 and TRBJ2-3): DAGVTQSPTHLIKTRGQQVTLRCSPKSGHDTVSWYQQALGQGPQFIFQYYEEEERQRGNFPDRFSGHQFPNYSSELNVNALLLGDSALYLCASSLAGLFTDTQYFGPGTRLTVL.